This T cell receptor beta chain derives from a study of cytomegalovirus exposure and HLA in healthy donors. The CDR3 spans 15 residues. In germline, CDR1 is SGDLS, CDR2 YYNGEE. The V and J ends lost 4 bases and 4 bases, in that order; junction bases with no gene match: 11. In the case of this clone: What it binds is not known.

The PCR used 60 Vbeta and 13 Jbeta primers. Original data processing: It was a later analysis that counted about 80 million unique TCR beta chains, of which some 9.9 million were shared. Repertoires were generated with immunoSEQ multiplex PCR, while TCRdb's copy carries only in-frame clones and drops some. That table is the source of V, J and clone size, and D and trimming were worked out from the DNA. This sample carries 150,000 to 200,000 clones, about four fifths of them seen once, and the ten largest clones take approximately 8%. Study conclusions and caveats: What was likely a sequencing artifact was a cluster of highly shared sequence variants. In a later analysis, TCR beta V- and J-gene trimming was associated with a missense DCLRE1C variant.

The sequence came from a male donor in good health and CMV-seropositive. The chain has TRBV9 and TRBJ2-7; TRBD1 agrees at 7 bases. Sequencing input: PBMCs. This chain's CDR3 is CASSPRDRAVYEQYF. For the CDR3, the DNA is TGTGCCAGCAGCCCCCGGGACAGAGCTGTTTACGAGCAGTACTTC.